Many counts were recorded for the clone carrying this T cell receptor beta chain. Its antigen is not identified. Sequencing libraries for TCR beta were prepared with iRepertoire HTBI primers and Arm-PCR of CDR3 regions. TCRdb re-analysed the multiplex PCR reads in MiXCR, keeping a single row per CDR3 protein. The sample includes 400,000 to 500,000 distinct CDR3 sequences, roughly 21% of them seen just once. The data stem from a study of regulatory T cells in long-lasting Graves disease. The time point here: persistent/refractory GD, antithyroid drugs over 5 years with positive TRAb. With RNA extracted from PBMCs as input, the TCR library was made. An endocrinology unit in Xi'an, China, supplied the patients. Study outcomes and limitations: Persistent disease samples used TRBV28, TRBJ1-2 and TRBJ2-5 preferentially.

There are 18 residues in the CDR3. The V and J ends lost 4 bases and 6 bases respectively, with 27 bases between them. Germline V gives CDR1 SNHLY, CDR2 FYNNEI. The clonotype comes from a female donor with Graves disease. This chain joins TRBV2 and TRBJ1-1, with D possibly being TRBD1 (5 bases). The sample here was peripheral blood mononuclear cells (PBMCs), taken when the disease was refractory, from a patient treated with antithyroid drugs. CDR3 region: CASSVTRSPPGGDPEAFF. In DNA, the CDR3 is TGTGCCAGCAGTGTGACGAGGAGTCCCCCAGGAGGGGACCCTGAAGCTTTCTTT.